This T cell receptor beta chain was found in a study of T cell changes during pregnancy in multiple sclerosis. This clone was observed a single time. Only in-frame clones appear in the TCRdb table, and some are missing; sequencing was by immunoSEQ multiplex PCR. The sample consists of some 40,000 clones, almost 90% of them appearing once. The V and J ends lost 6 bases and 7 bases respectively, with 16 bases between them. The CDR3 spans 14 residues. Germline V gene data show CDR1 as ENHRY and CDR2 as SYGVKD. The sequencing here drew on peripheral blood, taken in the second trimester of pregnancy. The chain is built from TRBV10-3 and TRBJ2-1, with TRBD1 as a possible D gene (6 bases). The sequence came from a female donor in good health, enrolled as a control in a pregnancy study. The DNA of the CDR3 is TGTGCCATCAGGGGACAAGGGCTTACAAATGAGCAGTTCTTC. Translated: CAIRGQGLTNEQFF.